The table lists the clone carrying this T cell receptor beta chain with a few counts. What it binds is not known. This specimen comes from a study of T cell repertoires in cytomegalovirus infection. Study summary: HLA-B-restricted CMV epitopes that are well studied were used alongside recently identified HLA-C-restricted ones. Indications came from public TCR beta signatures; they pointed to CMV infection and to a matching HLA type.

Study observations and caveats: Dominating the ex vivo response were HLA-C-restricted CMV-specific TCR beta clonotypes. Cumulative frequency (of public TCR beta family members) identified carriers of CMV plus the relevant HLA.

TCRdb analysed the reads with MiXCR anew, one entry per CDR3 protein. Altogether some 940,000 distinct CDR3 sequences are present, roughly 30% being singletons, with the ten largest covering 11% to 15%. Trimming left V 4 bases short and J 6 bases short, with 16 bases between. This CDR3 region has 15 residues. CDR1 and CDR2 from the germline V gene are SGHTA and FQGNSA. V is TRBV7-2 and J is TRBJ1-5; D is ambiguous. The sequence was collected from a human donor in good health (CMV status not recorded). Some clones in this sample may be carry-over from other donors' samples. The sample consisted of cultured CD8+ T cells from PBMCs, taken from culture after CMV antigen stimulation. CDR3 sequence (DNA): TGTGCCAGCAGCTCCGTCGCCTCCCCCAGTCAGCCCCAGCATTTT. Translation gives CASSSVASPSQPQHF. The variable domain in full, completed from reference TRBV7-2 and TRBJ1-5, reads GAGVSQSPSNKVTEKGKDVELRCDPISGHTALYWYRQSLGQGLEFLIYFQGNSAPDKSGLPSDRFSAERTGGSVSTLTIQRTQQEDSAVYLCASSSVASPSQPQHFGDGTRLSIL.